Listed here are 27 T cell receptor beta chains from one sample, sequenced in a study of cytomegalovirus exposure and HLA in healthy donors. PCR employed 60 Vbeta and 13 Jbeta primers. Profiled with immunoSEQ multiplex PCR; TCRdb holds only in-frame clones, not every one. This repertoire shows approximately 130,000 clones, 81% found once; its top ten account for about 0.74%. The sequenced sample consisted of PBMCs. The receptors were gathered from a man aged 18 to 30 in good health and CMV-seronegative.

The chain is built from TRBV10-3 and TRBJ1-1; 8 positions match TRBD1. This CDR3 comprises 14 residues. Trimming removed 8 bases from V and 6 bases from J; junction bases left unmatched: 11. Per the germline V gene, CDR1 is ENHRY and CDR2 is SYGVKD. In nucleotides, the CDR3 is TGTGCCATCCGGTCCTCGACAGGGGACTCTGAAGCTTTCTTT. Translation gives CAIRSSTGDSEAFF.

This chain uses TRBV7-2 with TRBJ1-6; 9 bases agree with TRBD1. In germline, CDR1 is SGHTA, CDR2 FQGNSA. The CDR3 covers 15 residues. V shed 6 bases and J 13 bases; nucleotides not matched to a gene: 13. CDR3 in DNA: TGTGCCAGCAGGGACAGCGGGACAGGGTTATTCCCCCTCCACTTT. Translating gives CASRDSGTGLFPLHF.

J is TRBJ2-1 and V is TRBV7-9; tentative D call: TRBD2 (6 bases). This CDR3 has 17 amino acids. Deletions cut 4 bases from V and 0 bases from J, with 16 bases between. CDR1 and CDR2 (germline): SEHNR, FQNEAQ (reference sequence). CDR3 residues: CASSSPHRGSSYNEQFF. In DNA, the CDR3 is TGTGCCAGCAGCTCCCCTCATCGGGGGAGCTCCTACAATGAGCAGTTCTTC.

The chain has TRBV5-4 and TRBJ2-7; D is perhaps TRBD1 (6 bases). The CDR3 covers 15 residues. The germline gives CDR1 SGHNT, CDR2 YYREEE (reference sequence). V lost 0 bases and J 0 bases, leaving 10 bases between the germline ends. CDR3 sequence reads: CASSLEQDSSYEQYF. DNA for the CDR3: TGTGCCAGCAGCTTGGAACAGGACAGCTCCTACGAGCAGTACTTC.

The chain combines TRBV10-2 with TRBJ2-7; possibly TRBD2 for D (7 bases). Deletions cut 3 bases from V and 5 bases from J, with 8 bases between. This CDR3 comprises 12 residues. Germline V lookup: CDR1 WSHSY, CDR2 SAAADI. The CDR3 reads CASSDGGHEQYF. The CDR3, as DNA: TGCGCCAGCAGTGACGGGGGGCACGAGCAGTACTTC.

The V call is TRBV27, the J call TRBJ1-4; D unresolved. The CDR3 totals 18 residues. Germline CDR1 MNHEY, CDR2 SMNVEV (reference sequence). The germline V and J ends were trimmed by 5 bases and 1 base, with 20 bases remaining between them. CDR3 residues: CASSPPSTGILTNEKLFF. The CDR3 nucleotides are TGTGCCAGCAGTCCCCCTTCCACGGGGATTTTAACTAATGAAAAACTGTTTTTT.

The chain joins TRBV7-2 to TRBJ2-5, with D unresolved. V was shortened by 5 bases and J by 6 bases, with 19 bases between the two germline ends. CDR3 length: 15 amino acids. Per germline, CDR1 SGHTA and CDR2 FQGNSA. The DNA for the CDR3 is TGTGCCAGCAGCCGTGACACCACCGGTCTGCAGACCCAGTACTTC. Protein sequence: CASSRDTTGLQTQYF.

The CDR3 nucleotides read TGCGCCAGCAGCCTAGCTAGCGGGGGACGCACAGATACGCAGTATTTT. Protein: CASSLASGGRTDTQYF. The chain employs TRBV5-1 and TRBJ2-3, with 10 bases lining up with TRBD2. CDR1 and CDR2 (germline): SGHRS, YFSETQ. The CDR3 extends over 16 amino acids. The V and J ends lost 4 bases and 1 base, in that order; junction bases with no gene match: 6.

The chain employs TRBV28 and TRBJ1-2; TRBD1 agrees at 7 bases. The CDR3 extends over 13 amino acids. The V segment lost 7 bases and the J segment 8 bases; nucleotides outside the gene matches: 10. Germline values: CDR1 MDHEN, CDR2 SYDVKM. In DNA form, the CDR3 reads TGTGCCAGCAAATGGGACAGCGGAGAAGGCTACACCTTC. Translating it yields CASKWDSGEGYTF.

The V call is TRBV18, the J call TRBJ2-2; D is ambiguous. CDR3 length: 11 amino acids. CDR1 and CDR2 from the germline V gene are KGHSH and LQKENI. V was shortened by 2 bases and J by 9 bases, with 4 bases between the two germline ends. The CDR3 loop reads CASSPSWELFF. CDR3 DNA sequence: TGTGCCAGCTCACCATCGTGGGAGCTGTTTTTT.

The genes are TRBV6-1 and TRBJ2-3; TRBD1 might be the D (7 bases). Germline V gives CDR1 MNHNS, CDR2 SASEGT. V was clipped by 1 base and J by 2 bases, with 13 bases between them. This CDR3 has 16 amino acids. The CDR3: CASSEGAGGYTDTQYF. The CDR3 bases are TGTGCCAGCAGTGAAGGGGCAGGGGGGTACACAGATACGCAGTATTTT.

The count of this clone is one. This chain uses TRBV9 with TRBJ2-7; D remains unclear. This CDR3 is 14 amino acids long. V lost 6 bases, J lost 3 bases, and 16 bases lay in between. The germline CDR1 and CDR2 sequences are SGDLS and YYNGEE. CDR3 nucleotide sequence: TGTGCCAGCAACCTACATGGCGGTAACTACGAGCAGTACTTC. This encodes CASNLHGGNYEQYF. The complete variable domain, with remaining parts taken from reference TRBV9 and TRBJ2-7, reads DSGVTQTPKHLITATGQRVTLRCSPRSGDLSVYWYQQSLDQGLQFLIQYYNGEERAKGNILERFSAQQFPDLHSELNLSSLELGDSALYFCASNLHGGNYEQYFGPGTRLTVT.

The chain uses TRBV28 and TRBJ2-1; D ambiguous. There are 12 residues in the CDR3. The V gene's germline CDR1 is MDHEN and CDR2 SYDVKM. V was trimmed by 5 bases and J by 12 bases, leaving 14 bases between them. The CDR3, as DNA: TGTGCCAGCAGTCCGCCAGGCTTGGGGCAGTTCTTC. Amino acid sequence: CASSPPGLGQFF.

The chain carries TRBV10-3 and TRBJ1-5, with 9 bases that match TRBD1. Germline V gives CDR1 ENHRY, CDR2 SYGVKD. This CDR3 is built from 14 residues. J was trimmed by 3 bases and V by 7 bases; bases with no gene match: 4. CDR3 coding DNA: TGTGCCATCACAGGGGACAGGGACAATCAGCCCCAGCATTTT. This codes for CAITGDRDNQPQHF.

This clone was picked up one time. V and J are TRBV7-9 and TRBJ2-2; 13 nucleotides agree with TRBD2. The CDR3 covers 18 residues. Germline trimming cut 7 bases from V and 3 bases from J; bases unmatched to any gene: 11. Germline V gene lookup returns CDR1 SEHNR and CDR2 FQNEAQ (reference sequence). The DNA for the CDR3 is TGTGCCAGCAACGCCAGACTAGCGGGGGGTCAACACACCGGGGAGCTGTTTTTT. Amino acids: CASNARLAGGQHTGELFF.

This chain uses TRBV5-6 with TRBJ2-3, with unresolved D. Per germline, CDR1 SGHDT and CDR2 YYEEEE. The CDR3 runs 11 residues. V was cut by 9 bases and J by 2 bases, with 7 bases left in between. The CDR3 coding sequence is TGTGCCACAGGAATCACAGATACGCAGTATTTT. Its translation is CATGITDTQYF.

The table lists this clone with a count of one. This specimen includes other DNA sequences encoding the same CDR3. V and J are TRBV6-5 and TRBJ2-3; 9 nucleotides align to TRBD1. CDR1 and CDR2 from the germline V gene are MNHEY and SVGAGI. The trim removed 4 bases at V and 0 bases at J, leaving 2 bases unmatched. The CDR3 is made up of 15 amino acids. CDR3 sequence (DNA): TGTGCCAGCAGTTTACAGGGGGCCAGCACAGATACGCAGTATTTT. It specifies CASSLQGASTDTQYF.

For the CDR3, the DNA is TGTGCCAGCAGGGTGGACAGGGGTACTGAAGCTTTCTTT. Protein: CASRVDRGTEAFF. The chain employs TRBV6-5 and TRBJ1-1; the match to TRBD1 covers 9 bases. CDR1 is MNHEY and CDR2 is SVGAGI in the germline V gene. The CDR3 runs to 13 residues. J lost 5 bases, V lost 6 bases, and 4 bases had no gene match.

The chain carries TRBV18 and TRBJ1-3; D is uncertain. From germline, CDR1 is KGHSH and CDR2 LQKENI. This CDR3 region has 17 residues. Trimming left V 2 bases short and J 0 bases short, with 14 bases between. In nucleotides, the CDR3 is TGTGCCAGCTCACCAATTCCTCCCAGGATCTCTGGAAACACCATATATTTT. It codes for CASSPIPPRISGNTIYF.

This clone has only a few counts. The chain carries TRBV30 and TRBJ2-3, with 12 bases fitting TRBD2. Looked up from germline, CDR1 is GTSNPN and CDR2 is SVGIG (reference sequence). V lost 4 bases to trimming and J lost 3 bases; unmatched junction nucleotides: 8. The CDR3 totals 16 residues. The CDR3 coding sequence is TGTGCCTGGAACCCTCTAGCGGGGGGGCCGACAGATACGCAGTATTTT. It specifies CAWNPLAGGPTDTQYF.

This chain links TRBV27 with TRBJ2-1; the D gene is possibly TRBD1 (6 bases). The CDR3 covers 15 residues. From germline, CDR1 is MNHEY and CDR2 SMNVEV (reference sequence). Trimming shortened V by 4 bases and J by 7 bases, and 17 bases separated the two germline ends. Here the CDR3 DNA reads TGTGCCAGCAGTTCGTTGACAGTACAGGGAAATGAGCAGTTCTTC. Its translation: CASSSLTVQGNEQFF.

J is TRBJ1-1 and V is TRBV15; D is unclear. The ends were cut back, 0 bases at V and 10 bases at J, with 12 bases in the middle. The CDR3 sequence is 13 residues long. Per germline, CDR1 LNHNV and CDR2 YYDKDF (reference sequence). CDR3 DNA: TGTGCCACCAGCAGAGAATACAGCCAGGCAGCTTTCTTT. It encodes CATSREYSQAAFF.

This clone was picked up a small number of times. This chain connects TRBV5-1 to TRBJ1-1; 7 bases are a match to TRBD1. The CDR3 is made up of 14 amino acids. Germline V CDR1 and CDR2: SGHRS, YFSETQ. Trimming cost V 3 bases and J 3 bases; bases outside gene matches: 5. The CDR3: CASSWDSRDTEAFF. The CDR3 DNA reads TGCGCCAGCAGCTGGGACAGCAGGGACACTGAAGCTTTCTTT.

A word on this clone: This specimen includes other DNA sequences encoding the same CDR3. J is TRBJ2-7 and V is TRBV27; TRBD2 is a possible D gene (5 bases). V was trimmed by 6 bases and J by 0 bases, leaving 9 bases between them. This CDR3 has 13 amino acids. Germline-derived CDR1 and CDR2 are MNHEY and SMNVEV (reference sequence). CDR3: CASSLTSSYEQYF. The CDR3, as DNA: TGTGCCAGCAGCCTCACTAGCTCCTACGAGCAGTACTTC.

The chain uses TRBV9 and TRBJ1-4, with 11 bases that match TRBD1. Germline lookup yields CDR1 SGDLS and CDR2 YYNGEE. The J segment lost 4 bases and the V segment lost 9 bases, leaving 5 bases of the junction unmatched. The CDR3 extends over 14 amino acids. This CDR3 reads CATGQGAVNEKLFF. CDR3 coding DNA: TGTGCCACAGGACAGGGGGCGGTTAATGAAAAACTGTTTTTT.

The chain recombines TRBV30 with TRBJ2-3; D gene ambiguous. The CDR3 covers 12 residues. The germline V gene has CDR1 GTSNPN and CDR2 SVGIG (reference sequence). V was clipped by 2 bases and J by 5 bases, with 8 bases between them. CDR3 sequence (DNA): TGTGCCTGGAGTAGCCTAGAAGATACGCAGTATTTT. As protein: CAWSSLEDTQYF.

This sequence joins TRBV4-1 and TRBJ2-7; 10 bases align to TRBD2. Germline V gene sequence: CDR1 MGHRA, CDR2 YSYEKL. Trimming took 1 base from V and 5 from J; bases not matched to a gene: 11. The CDR3 has 17 amino acids. The CDR3 region is CASSQGGWVLAGDEQYF. CDR3 sequence (DNA): TGCGCCAGCAGCCAAGGGGGATGGGTTCTAGCGGGGGACGAGCAGTACTTC.